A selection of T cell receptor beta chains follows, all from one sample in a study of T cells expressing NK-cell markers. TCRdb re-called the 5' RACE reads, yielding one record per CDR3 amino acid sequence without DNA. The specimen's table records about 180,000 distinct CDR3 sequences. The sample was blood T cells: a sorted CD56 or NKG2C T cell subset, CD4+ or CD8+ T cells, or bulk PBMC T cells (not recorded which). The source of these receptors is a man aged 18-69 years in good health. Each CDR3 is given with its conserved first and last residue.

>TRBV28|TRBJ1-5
CASRRAGSNQPQHF
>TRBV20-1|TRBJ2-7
CSARDYQGSSAYEQYF
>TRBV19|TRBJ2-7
CASSTTGDPAYEQYF
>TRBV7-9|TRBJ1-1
CASSHGQSDTNTEAFF
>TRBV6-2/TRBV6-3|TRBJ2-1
CASKSGGYTEQFF
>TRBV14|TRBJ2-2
CASSQGRPGELFF
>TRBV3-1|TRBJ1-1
CASSQVAGTENTEAFF
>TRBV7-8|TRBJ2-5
CASSLVRSDETQYF
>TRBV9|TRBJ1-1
CASSAGHLNTEAFF
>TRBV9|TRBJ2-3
CASSGGLVGDTQYF
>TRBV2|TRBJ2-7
CASSEASGPYEQYF
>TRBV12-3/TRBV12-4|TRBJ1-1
CASSIDREGTEAFF
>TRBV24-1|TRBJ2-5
CATSDFAWETQYF
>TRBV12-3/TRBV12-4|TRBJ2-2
CASSSYPSGDNTGELFF
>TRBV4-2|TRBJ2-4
CASSQVEKNIQYF
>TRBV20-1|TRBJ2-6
CSAAQGGISGANVLTF
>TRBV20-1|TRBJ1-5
CSALDVSNQPQHF
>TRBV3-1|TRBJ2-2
CASSPGWGQFTGELFF
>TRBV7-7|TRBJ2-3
CASSSLPRGAGSDTQYF
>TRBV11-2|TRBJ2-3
CASRTLWGGASDTQYF
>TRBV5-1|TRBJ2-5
CASSFWRGGQETQYF
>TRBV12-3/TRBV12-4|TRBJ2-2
CASRSGSGRVGELFF
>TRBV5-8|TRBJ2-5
CASSPRDLETQYF
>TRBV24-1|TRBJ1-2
CATWGGLDYGYTF
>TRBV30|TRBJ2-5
CAWGLPRANQETQYF
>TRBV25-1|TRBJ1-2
CASSEWGFSGYTF
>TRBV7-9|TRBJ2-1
CASSLGERGRDNEQFF
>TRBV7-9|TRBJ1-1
CASSLGRTDAEAFF
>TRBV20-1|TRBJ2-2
CSAVRAGASPGELFF
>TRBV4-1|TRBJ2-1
CASSQDDIAGREQFF
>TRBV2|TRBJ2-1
CASSELAGGREQFF
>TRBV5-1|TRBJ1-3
CASSLGTGENSGNTIYF
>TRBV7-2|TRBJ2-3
CASSPDSGGTDTQYF
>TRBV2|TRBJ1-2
CASSATVGGYTF
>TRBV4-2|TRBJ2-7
CASSHGQGLAYEQYF
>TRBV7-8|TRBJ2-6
CASSLDGGAGANVLTF
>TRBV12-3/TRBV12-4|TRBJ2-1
CASSTSGQGSPSSYNEQFF
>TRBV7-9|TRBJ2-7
CASSPSGGQANEQYF
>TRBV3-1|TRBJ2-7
CASSQGTNTYEQYF
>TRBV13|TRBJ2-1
CASSSGTSGGNRNEQFF
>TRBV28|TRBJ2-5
CASSFNSPWRGQETQYF
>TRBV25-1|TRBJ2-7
CASSTQGGGEQYF
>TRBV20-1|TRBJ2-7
CSATRQGYEQYF
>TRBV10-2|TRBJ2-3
CASRGLFYTDTQYF
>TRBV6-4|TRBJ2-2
CASARTGDTGELFF
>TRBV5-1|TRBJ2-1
CASSLGSGGDPSYNEQFF